The text below deals with one TCR beta chain. The antigen is undetermined. These data originate in a study of T cell responses to AZD1222 COVID-19 vaccine. Whole-study findings and limits: The span of vaccine-associated CD4 TCRs extended across spike, with dominance at 160-218 and 743-854. The study sampled repertoires only after the peak T cell response. White British people made up most donors, females outnumbered males, and clonal diversity was possibly underestimated.

Data came from immunoSEQ multiplex PCR; TCRdb stores just in-frame clones and leaves some out. This table holds some 150,000 clones, over 90% found once. V gave up 2 bases and J gave up 7 bases; unmatched junction bases: 5. Germline CDR1 is MNHNS and CDR2 is SASEGT. This CDR3 has 15 amino acids. This material consisted of peripheral blood, taken on day 0 of MenACWY control vaccination. The chain links TRBV6-1 to TRBJ1-6, with TRBD1 matching over 7 bases. The source is an adult in good health. The CDR3 nucleotides read TGTGCCAGCAGTGAAACAGGGACAGCCAATTCACCCCTCCACTTT. This gives the protein CASSETGTANSPLHF.